Listed below are T cell receptor beta chains from one sample, sequenced in a study of control samples from healthy donors and cancer patients. Sequencing was performed with immunoSEQ multiplex PCR; in TCRdb, only in-frame clones are kept and a portion is missing. The repertoire has 120,000 or so clones, about 90% of them found once; the top ten carry roughly 2.8%. Material for sequencing was blood. These receptor sequences come from a man aged 60 to 75 in good health. The CDR3 runs from the conserved cysteine through the conserved F or W. The order of the fields is V gene, CDR3 protein.

v_call: TRBV2; cdr3_aa: CASSEGGRGAEKLFF
v_call: TRBV28; cdr3_aa: CASSSASYYPDQPQHF
v_call: TRBV12-3/TRBV12-4; cdr3_aa: CASSFVGSPLHF
v_call: TRBV6-5; cdr3_aa: CASQTGVTEAFF
v_call: TRBV5-5; cdr3_aa: CASSLDTGYVVQPQHF
v_call: TRBV5-5; cdr3_aa: CASSRDRGSVYIQYF
v_call: TRBV7-2; cdr3_aa: CASSSIYEQYF
v_call: TRBV9; cdr3_aa: CASSVVASGDELDEQFF
v_call: TRBV5-1; cdr3_aa: CASSVGQAYGYTF
v_call: TRBV1; cdr3_aa: CTSSPRCPMGQPQHF
v_call: TRBV9; cdr3_aa: CASSEGITTTEAFF
v_call: TRBV27; cdr3_aa: CASSTGTVYNYGYTF
v_call: TRBV30; cdr3_aa: CAWSRQENQPQHF
v_call: TRBV19; cdr3_aa: CASSTIPQETQYF
v_call: TRBV7-9; cdr3_aa: CASSFQGGQPQHF
v_call: TRBV11-2; cdr3_aa: CASSLGESYEQYF
v_call: TRBV18; cdr3_aa: CASSSVNTEAFF
v_call: TRBV2; cdr3_aa: CASSEVRQGLAYNEQFF
v_call: TRBV19; cdr3_aa: CASSGWGSVRTDTQYF
v_call: TRBV4-2; cdr3_aa: CASSHRPSDTPNSGANVLTF
v_call: TRBV18; cdr3_aa: CASSPTGSGNTEAFF
v_call: TRBV9; cdr3_aa: CASSVGTSGGWEQFF
v_call: TRBV1; cdr3_aa: CTSNKSGTGFAGELFF
v_call: TRBV23-1; cdr3_aa: CASGDRPPGNTIYF
v_call: TRBV2; cdr3_aa: CASSGRGEVFGYTF
v_call: TRBV5-8; cdr3_aa: CASSSGQYGYTF
v_call: TRBV27; cdr3_aa: CASNSHDRVNEQFF
v_call: TRBV30; cdr3_aa: CAFSRRGGNQPQHF
v_call: TRBV7-9; cdr3_aa: CASSLYSGPGNSPLHF
v_call: TRBV3-1/TRBV3-2; cdr3_aa: CASRLAGVSDTQYF
v_call: TRBV2; cdr3_aa: CASTLGRGNTEAFF